The 27 T cell receptor beta chains listed next were all sequenced from one sample in a study of patients and donors after allogeneic stem cell transplantation (dated by TCRdb to about 2020). Library preparation used RT-PCR. Sequencing was performed on a NextSeq 550. Using fastp trimming at Q25 and MiXCR clonotype assembly, TCRdb reanalyzed the public sequencing data and kept in-frame beta chains. Rows are combined by CDR3 protein, so each entry shows the most common genes and DNA. This sample has 190,000 or so distinct CDR3 sequences in its table, and around 40% of those were observed once. The ten largest clonotypes hold about 9.9% of the sample. Material for sequencing was blood, either unsorted or a sorted T cell fraction (not recorded which). All receptors derive from a human donor who was either an allogeneic HSCT recipient or a stem cell or donor lymphocyte infusion donor (not recorded which). It is not recorded whose cells these are; they may come from a transplant donor.

This clonotype was seen a few times. The chain recombines TRBV20-1 with TRBJ1-2; maybe TRBD1 (5 bases). The V end lost 0 bases, the J end lost 5 bases, and 13 bases lay between the germline ends. CDR1 and CDR2 from the germline V gene are DFQATT and SNEGSKA (reference sequence). CDR3 length: 14 amino acids. The DNA of the CDR3 is TGCAGTGCTAGAGATCCAGGGCGGGCATATGGCTACACCTTC. Protein product: CSARDPGRAYGYTF.

In its sample, this clonotype was seen a few times. The rearrangement joins TRBV20-1 to TRBJ1-6, with D perhaps matching TRBD1 (5 bases). Trimming took off 1 base at V and 7 bases at J, with 11 bases between the two ends. Per the germline V gene, CDR1 is DFQATT and CDR2 is SNEGSKA (reference sequence). The CDR3 covers 14 residues. CDR3 in DNA: TGCAGTGCTAGAGTGGGGACGGGGAATTCACCCCTCCACTTT. This gives the protein CSARVGTGNSPLHF.

The chain joins TRBV6-1 to TRBJ1-2, with D maybe TRBD1 (5 bases). This CDR3 comprises 13 residues. The V end was cut by 7 bases, the J end by 6 bases, with 15 bases between. The germline gives CDR1 MNHNS, CDR2 SASEGT. Here the CDR3 DNA reads TGTGCCAGCAACCCGGGACCCGAGCATGGCTACACCTTC. The encoded protein is CASNPGPEHGYTF.

The chain recombines TRBV9 with TRBJ1-2, with D possibly being TRBD1 (5 bases). Trimming shortened V by 3 bases and J by 3 bases, and 9 bases separated the two germline ends. Germline V lookup: CDR1 SGDLS, CDR2 YYNGEE. The CDR3 has 13 residues. The CDR3 is CASSESTDYGYTF. CDR3 sequence (DNA): TGTGCCAGCAGCGAATCGACAGACTATGGCTACACCTTC. Using reference TRBV9 and TRBJ1-2 for the parts outside the CDR3, the full variable domain is DSGVTQTPKHLITATGQRVTLRCSPRSGDLSVYWYQQSLDQGLQFLIQYYNGEERAKGNILERFSAQQFPDLHSELNLSSLELGDSALYFCASSESTDYGYTFGSGTRLTVV.

V gene TRBV10-3 combines with J gene TRBJ1-1; D might be TRBD1 (5 bases). V was pared by 10 bases and J by 1 base, with 16 bases between. In germline, CDR1 is ENHRY, CDR2 SYGVKD. The CDR3 is made up of 14 amino acids. The CDR3 sequence is CATHQFDRNTEAFF. Written as DNA, the CDR3 is TGTGCCACACACCAGTTCGACAGGAACACTGAAGCTTTCTTT.

The chain recombines TRBV29-1 with TRBJ2-3; 8 nucleotides align to TRBD1. The length of the CDR3 is 14 residues. The junction had 6 bases not matched to a gene; V was cut back by 3 bases and J by 4 bases. Germline V gene data show CDR1 as SQVTM and CDR2 as ANQGSEA. The CDR3 nucleotides are TGCAGCGTTGATCGGACAGGGAGGCCAGATACGCAGTATTTT. Amino acids: CSVDRTGRPDTQYF.

This clonotype was seen a handful of times. The rearrangement joins TRBV7-8 to TRBJ1-5; D is ambiguous. CDR1 SGHVS and CDR2 FQNEAQ come from the germline V gene. CDR3 length: 12 residues. V was shortened by 5 bases and J by 4 bases, with 6 bases between the two germline ends. CDR3 nucleotides: TGTGCCAGCAGCCTCCATAATCAGCCCCAGCATTTT. It is translated as CASSLHNQPQHF. Supplemented by reference TRBV7-8 and TRBJ1-5, the full variable domain reads GAGVSQSPRYKVAKRGQDVALRCDPISGHVSLFWYQQALGQGPEFLTYFQNEAQLDKSGLPSDRFFAERPEGSVSTLKIQRTQQEDSAVYLCASSLHNQPQHFGDGTRLSIL.

This clonotype was detected only a few times. The chain carries TRBV6-2 or TRBV6-3 and TRBJ2-1, with TRBD2 matching over 11 bases. V was pared by 2 bases and J by 0 bases, with 9 bases of the junction left unmatched. Germline V gene lookup returns CDR1 MNHEY and CDR2 SVGEGT. There are 19 residues in the CDR3. CDR3 sequence reads: CASSYGTSGPESSYNEQFF. CDR3 bases: TGTGCCAGCAGTTACGGGACTAGCGGACCAGAGAGCTCCTACAATGAGCAGTTCTTC.

This clonotype turned up a few times. The CDR3 sequence is CASKAGWDTEAFF. CDR3 DNA sequence: TGTGCCAGCAAGGCAGGGTGGGACACTGAAGCTTTCTTT. The chain has TRBV25-1 and TRBJ1-1; maybe TRBD1 (5 bases). In germline, CDR1 is MGHDK, CDR2 SYGVNS. With 7 bases removed from V and 3 bases from J, the gap between germline ends came to 12 bases. The CDR3 spans 13 residues.

The chain carries TRBV3-1 and TRBJ2-6; no clear D. The germline V gene encodes CDR1 LGHDT and CDR2 YNNKEL (reference sequence). Trimming removed 6 bases at V and 2 bases at J, with 11 bases between. The CDR3 sequence is 15 residues long. Here the CDR3 reads CASSPGATGANVLTF. The DNA for the CDR3 is TGTGCCAGCAGTCCAGGTGCGACTGGGGCCAACGTCCTGACTTTC.

This clonotype was seen only a few times. The chain uses TRBV2 and TRBJ1-4; D is unclear. CDR1 SNHLY and CDR2 FYNNEI come from the germline V gene. The CDR3 is 13 residues long. V was shortened by 6 bases and J by 7 bases, with 12 bases between the two germline ends. The CDR3 loop is CASRIGWGEKLFF. CDR3 DNA: TGTGCCAGCAGAATAGGATGGGGTGAAAAACTGTTTTTT.

The rearrangement joins TRBV2 to TRBJ1-5; D is uncertain. There are 15 residues in the CDR3. Germline values: CDR1 SNHLY, CDR2 FYNNEI. V dropped 5 bases and J dropped 0 bases, with 11 bases sitting between them. In nucleotides, the CDR3 is TGTGCCAGCAGTCGGACGGTTTATAGCAATCAGCCCCAGCATTTT. Translated, it gives CASSRTVYSNQPQHF.

This chain uses TRBV15 with TRBJ2-4, with D uncertain. This CDR3 region has 15 residues. Germline CDR1 is LNHNV and CDR2 is YYDKDF (reference sequence). V was shortened by 0 bases and J by 0 bases, with 6 bases between the two germline ends. The CDR3 spells CATSRDPKAKNIQYF. In DNA, the CDR3 is TGTGCCACCAGCAGAGATCCGAAAGCCAAAAACATTCAGTACTTC.

The chain joins TRBV10-3 to TRBJ1-2; 8 bases are a match to TRBD1. Germline-derived CDR1 and CDR2 are ENHRY and SYGVKD. The V gene end was trimmed by 9 bases and the J gene end by 6 bases; junction bases not matched to a gene: 6. The CDR3 consists of 12 residues. The CDR3: CAILGQGDGYTF. In nucleotides, the CDR3 is TGTGCCATTTTAGGACAGGGCGATGGCTACACCTTC.

In its sample, this clonotype was seen many times. This rearrangement joins TRBV4-1 to TRBJ1-6; D remains unclear. The V and J ends lost 2 bases and 10 bases respectively, with 9 bases between them. Germline V gene data show CDR1 as MGHRA and CDR2 as YSYEKL. The CDR3 runs 13 residues. DNA of the CDR3: TGCGCCAGCAGCCAATATTTGGACTCACCCCTCCACTTT. Encoded protein: CASSQYLDSPLHF.

This clonotype was recorded at least ten times. The chain links TRBV5-1 to TRBJ1-1; 8 nucleotides line up with TRBD1. The CDR3 contains 16 residues. V gave up 1 base and J gave up 2 bases; unmatched junction bases: 7. Germline values: CDR1 SGHRS, CDR2 YFSETQ. CDR3 in DNA: TGCGCCAGCAGCTTGCGAGTGGGACAGGCAAACACTGAAGCTTTCTTT. As protein: CASSLRVGQANTEAFF.

This clonotype has just a few counts. V is TRBV12-3 or TRBV12-4 and J is TRBJ1-6; TRBD1 matches at 7 bases. After removal of 5 bases from V and 10 bases from J, the junction contained 5 bases not matched to a gene. The CDR3 has 13 residues. CDR3 protein: CASSPQGGSPLHF. CDR3 DNA: TGTGCCAGCAGTCCCCAGGGGGGATCACCCCTCCACTTT.

The J gene is TRBJ1-5, the V gene TRBV28, with D maybe TRBD1 (5 bases). The V end was cut by 5 bases, the J end by 7 bases, with 15 bases between. This CDR3 is built from 14 residues. Germline V CDR1 and CDR2: MDHEN, SYDVKM. For the CDR3, the DNA is TGTGCCAGCAGTAACCCCGGGGGTAACCAGCCCCAGCATTTT. It specifies CASSNPGGNQPQHF. The whole variable domain, filled in from reference TRBV28 and TRBJ1-5, reads DVKVTQSSRYLVKRTGEKVFLECVQDMDHENMFWYRQDPGLGLRLIYFSYDVKMKEKGDIPEGYSVSREKKERFSLILESASTNQTSMYLCASSNPGGNQPQHFGDGTRLSIL.

V usage is TRBV29-1 and J usage is TRBJ1-3; D is undetermined. The CDR3 has 13 amino acids. Trimming took off 7 bases at V and 0 bases at J, with 10 bases between the two ends. Germline CDR1 is SQVTM and CDR2 is ANQGSEA. The CDR3 region has the DNA TGCAGCGCCCGAGGTTACTCTGGAAACACCATATATTTT. Residues: CSARGYSGNTIYF.

This clonotype occurred a few times. The chain recombines TRBV9 with TRBJ1-2, with TRBD1 as a possible D gene (6 bases). The CDR3 extends over 14 amino acids. V lost 0 bases, J lost 6 bases, and 12 bases lay in between. CDR1 is SGDLS, CDR2 YYNGEE, per germline. The DNA for the CDR3 is TGTGCCAGCAGCGTAGCTACAGGGAGGCATGGCTACACCTTC. Its protein is CASSVATGRHGYTF.

The chain has TRBV5-5 and TRBJ1-4, with D maybe TRBD1 (5 bases). The V end was cut by 4 bases, the J end by 5 bases, with 12 bases between. The CDR3 consists of 14 residues. Germline V gene lookup returns CDR1 SGHKS and CDR2 YYEKEE (reference sequence). DNA for the CDR3: TGTGCCAGCAGCCTGGGACGGTTCAATGAAAAACTGTTTTTT. This sequence encodes CASSLGRFNEKLFF.

Only a few counts were recorded for this clonotype. The V call is TRBV20-1, the J call TRBJ1-4, with no clear D. The germline CDR1 and CDR2 sequences are DFQATT and SNEGSKA (reference sequence). Trimming removed 7 bases at V and 4 bases at J, with 7 bases between. This CDR3 has 11 amino acids. As DNA, the CDR3 is TGCAGTGTCAGGATTAATGAAAAACTGTTTTTT. As protein: CSVRINEKLFF.

The V call is TRBV28, the J call TRBJ2-3; D gene unclear. The CDR3 has 12 amino acids. Germline lookup yields CDR1 MDHEN and CDR2 SYDVKM. V was clipped by 3 bases and J by 5 bases, with 6 bases between them. CDR3 sequence reads: CASSFVGDTQYF. DNA of the CDR3: TGTGCCAGCAGTTTCGTGGGAGATACGCAGTATTTT.

This chain joins TRBV5-1 and TRBJ2-5, with TRBD1 identical over 7 bases. Germline lookup yields CDR1 SGHRS and CDR2 YFSETQ. The length of the CDR3 is 15 residues. V trimming: 3 bases; J trimming: 2 bases; junction bases outside the gene matches: 7. CDR3 nucleotide sequence: TGCGCCAGCAGCTCGCTATTACAGGGGCAAGAGACCCAGTACTTC. Translating it yields CASSSLLQGQETQYF.

This clonotype was seen more than once but under ten times. This rearrangement joins TRBV28 to TRBJ1-3; D gene unclear. V dropped 5 bases and J dropped 0 bases, with 11 bases sitting between them. The germline CDR1 and CDR2 sequences are MDHEN and SYDVKM. The CDR3 is 15 residues long. The CDR3 sequence: CASSNRRISGNTIYF. The CDR3 DNA reads as TGTGCCAGCAGTAATCGACGGATCTCTGGAAACACCATATATTTT.

This clonotype occurred a few times. The chain is built from TRBV6-5 and TRBJ1-5, with a possible D match to TRBD1 (5 bases). CDR3 size: 14 residues. CDR1 is MNHEY and CDR2 is SVGAGI in the germline V gene. Trimming removed 5 bases from V and 1 base from J, with 9 bases in between. CDR3 sequence: CASSPGGSNQPQHF. The CDR3 DNA follows: TGTGCCAGCAGTCCTGGGGGGAGCAATCAGCCCCAGCATTTT.

The chain couples TRBV5-1 to TRBJ2-5, with D perhaps matching TRBD2 (6 bases). The CDR3 has 14 amino acids. V was trimmed by 6 bases and J by 4 bases, leaving 16 bases between them. Germline CDR1 SGHRS, CDR2 YFSETQ. The CDR3 region is CASTPGGIRETQYF. CDR3 bases: TGCGCCAGCACCCCCGGGGGTATTCGAGAGACCCAGTACTTC.